This TCR beta chain was recorded in a study of persistence of HIV-infected CD4 T cells. Study information: Antigen stimulation activated a lower proportion of cells, more of them memory, than anti-CD3/anti-CD28 stimulation.

Germline V gene lookup returns CDR1 GTSNPN and CDR2 SVGIG (reference sequence). The CDR3 loop spans 15 amino acids. Deletions cut 5 bases from V and 3 bases from J, with 19 bases between. The libraries were made with immunoSEQ version 4 in survey mode. Generated by immunoSEQ multiplex PCR, the TCRdb table keeps only in-frame clones and is missing some. The profile shows 35,000 to 40,000 clones, approximately 88% of them singletons. Anti-CD3/anti-CD28 beads served as a nonspecific positive control stimulus. Responding CD4+ T cells were sorted by upregulation of both CD40 ligand and CD69. Before stimulation, PBMCs underwent CD8+ T cell depletion. A single count supports this clone. Its antigen is unknown.

This receptor was obtained from an adult man with HIV who was CMV-seropositive. This chain connects TRBV30 to TRBJ2-5; D not certain. The sequences come from CD4+ T cells sorted from PBMCs after approximately 19-hour stimulation, collected from a patient who received antiretroviral therapy. The CDR3 loop reads CAWDIKRRIKETQYF. The CDR3 nucleotides are TGTGCCTGGGACATAAAGAGGCGGATTAAAGAGACCCAGTACTTC. The variable domain in full, with the rest retrieved from reference TRBV30 and TRBJ2-5, is SQTIHQWPATLVQPVGSPLSLECTVEGTSNPNLYWYRQAAGRGLQLLFYSVGIGQISSEVPQNLSASRPQDRQFILSSKKLLLSDSGFYLCAWDIKRRIKETQYFGPGTRLLVL.